This T cell receptor (beta chain) emerged from a study of blood T cell repertoires in COVID-19. Study background: Samples of COVID-19 (acute and convalescent) were obtained from the United States, Italy and Spain. PBMCs, B-cell-depleted T cells, or T cells were the source of the cDNA or gDNA that made up the material.

The CDR3 covers 14 residues. V was shortened by 5 bases and J by 5 bases, with 12 bases between the two germline ends. Germline V gene lookup returns CDR1 SGHTA and CDR2 FQGNSA. Under the authors' procedure: Estimation of nucleated cell counts was performed using reference gene primer amplification. This table comes from immunoSEQ multiplex PCR, and its TCRdb copy is limited to in-frame clones, with some not included. V, J and clone size reflect that table, while D and trimming were determined from the DNA. The sample includes some 280,000 clones, around four fifths of them seen just once. This receptor was obtained from a woman in her forties or fifties with active or convalescent COVID-19. Sequences were obtained from peripheral blood. The J gene is TRBJ1-4, the V gene TRBV7-2, with a weak D call TRBD1 (5 bases). The DNA of the CDR3 is TGTGCCAGCAGCCAAGCGACAGAAAATGAAAAACTGTTTTTT. Protein product: CASSQATENEKLFF.